This paragraph reports one TCR beta chain. Its antigen remains unidentified. The junction departs from the called germline gene at one end, perhaps through a read error. The sample comes from a study of breast tumors, draining lymph nodes, adjacent tissues. Study findings and constraints: Most tumor T cells seemingly derive from lymph node, then expand in tumor. The lymph node origin of tumor T cells was framed as consistent with a hypothesis, not demonstrated. Compared with basal-like, luminal-like tumors shared significantly more repertoire with nontumor tissue.

Breast cancer patients provided tissue from their axillary draining lymph nodes. Using its own MiXCR run on the multiplex PCR reads, TCRdb lists one record per CDR3 protein. The sample records over 150,000 distinct CDR3 sequences, 31% being singletons. CDR1 and CDR2 from the germline V gene are MNHNS and SASEGT. The CDR3 loop spans 19 amino acids. Sequenced sample: axillary lymph node tissue. The TCR comes from a female donor with breast cancer. Some clones in this sample may be carry-over from other donors' samples. The chain combines TRBV6-1 with TRBJ2-1; 15 bases are a match to TRBD2. The CDR3 coding sequence is TGTGCCAGCCGGAGAACCCGGACTAGCGGGGGGGCGTCCTACAGTGAGCAGTTCTTC. It specifies CASRRTRTSGGASYSEQFF.